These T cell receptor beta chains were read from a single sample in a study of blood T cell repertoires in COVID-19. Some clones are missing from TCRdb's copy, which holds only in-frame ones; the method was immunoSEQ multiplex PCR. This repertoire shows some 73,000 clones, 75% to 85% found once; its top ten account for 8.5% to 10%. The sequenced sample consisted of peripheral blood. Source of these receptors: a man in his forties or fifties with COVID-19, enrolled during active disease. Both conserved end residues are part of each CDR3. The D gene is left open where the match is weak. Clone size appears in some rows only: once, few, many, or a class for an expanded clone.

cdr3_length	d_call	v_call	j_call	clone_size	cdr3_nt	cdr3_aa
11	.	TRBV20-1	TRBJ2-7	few	TGCAGTGCGGCAGGGGATCTCGAGCAGTACTTC	CSAAGDLEQYF
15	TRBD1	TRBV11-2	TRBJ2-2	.	TGTGCCAGCAGCTTTGGGACAGTGAACACCGGGGAGCTGTTTTTT	CASSFGTVNTGELFF
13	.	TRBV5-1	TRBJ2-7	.	TGCGCCAGCAGCTTGTTCCCCGCGGACGAGCAGTACTTC	CASSLFPADEQYF
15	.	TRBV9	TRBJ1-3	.	TGTGCCAGCAGCGTAAAGGGAGACTCTGGAAACACCATATATTTT	CASSVKGDSGNTIYF
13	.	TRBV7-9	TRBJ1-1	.	TGTGCCAGCAGCTTAGGGGGGGTCTCTCGGGCTTTCTTT	CASSLGGVSRAFF
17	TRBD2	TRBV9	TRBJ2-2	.	TGTGCCAGCAGCGTAGAGGCGACTAGCCTAGGGACCGGGGAGCTGTTTTTT	CASSVEATSLGTGELFF
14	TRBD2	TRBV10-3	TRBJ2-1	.	TGTGCCACCGGAGGTACTAGCGGGCCCAATGAGCAGTTCTTC	CATGGTSGPNEQFF
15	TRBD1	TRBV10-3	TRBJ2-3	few	TGTGCCATCAGTGATTCGGGGACAGGGGTAGATACGCAGTATTTT	CAISDSGTGVDTQYF
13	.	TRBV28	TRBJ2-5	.	TGTGCCAGCACCGACACCAATCAAGAGACCCAGTACTTC	CASTDTNQETQYF
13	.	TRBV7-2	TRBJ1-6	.	TGTGCCAGCAGCCCGACTTATAATTCACCCCTCCACTTT	CASSPTYNSPLHF
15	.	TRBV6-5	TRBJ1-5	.	TGTGCCAGCAGGGAGGACAGCCATAGCAATCAGCCCCAGCATTTT	CASREDSHSNQPQHF
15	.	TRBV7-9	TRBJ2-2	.	TGTGCCAGCAGCTTACTCCCCCCGAACACCGGGGAGCTGTTTTTT	CASSLLPPNTGELFF
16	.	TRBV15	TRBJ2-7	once	TGTGCCACCAGCAGAGATGCTGCGGGGGCCTCCTACGAGCAGTACTTC	CATSRDAAGASYEQYF
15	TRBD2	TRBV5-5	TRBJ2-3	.	TGTGCCAGCAGCCCACGGGTCGCGGGAGTAGATACGCAGTATTTT	CASSPRVAGVDTQYF
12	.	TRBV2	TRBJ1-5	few	TGTGCCAGCAGTGCAAGCAATCAGCCCCAGCATTTT	CASSASNQPQHF
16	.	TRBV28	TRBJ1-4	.	TGTGCCAGCAGTTTATGGCCGACAGCAACTAATGAAAAACTGTTTTTT	CASSLWPTATNEKLFF
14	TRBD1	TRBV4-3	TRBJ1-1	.	TGCGCCAGCAGCCTAGGGGGCGCAAACACTGAAGCTTTCTTT	CASSLGGANTEAFF